The T cell receptor (beta chain) described here comes from a study of T cells in Graves' hyperthyroidism and ophthalmopathy. The investigators amplified TCR beta CDR3 regions from RNA transcripts. The HTBI set primed first-round TCR CDR3 RT-PCR. TCRdb called the multiplex PCR reads again in MiXCR, with one record for every CDR3 protein. The table lists some 560,000 distinct CDR3 sequences, approximately 14% of them singletons. The CDR3 runs 13 residues. Germline lookup yields CDR1 SEHNR and CDR2 FQNEAQ (reference sequence). V dropped 5 bases and J dropped 3; count of bases not matched to a gene: 4. Patients aged 18 to 65 had newly diagnosed hyperthyroidism lasting under 2 months. Diagnosis rested on symptoms, serum thyroxine and TRAb, thyroid ultrasound, and orbital computed tomography. This clonotype was detected many times.

This receptor was obtained from a woman aged 40-49 years with Graves' hyperthyroidism. V usage is TRBV7-9 and J usage is TRBJ2-7, with TRBD2 matching 7 bases. The specimen sequenced was blood. Here the CDR3 DNA reads TGTGCCAGCAGCACATCTAGCGGCTACGAGCAGTACTTC. Amino acid sequence: CASSTSSGYEQYF. Together with reference TRBV7-9 and TRBJ2-7, the CDR3 gives the full variable domain: DTGVSQNPRHKITKRGQNVTFRCDPISEHNRLYWYRQTLGQGPEFLTYFQNEAQLEKSRLLSDRFSAERPKGSFSTLEIQRTEQGDSAMYLCASSTSSGYEQYFGPGTRLTVT.